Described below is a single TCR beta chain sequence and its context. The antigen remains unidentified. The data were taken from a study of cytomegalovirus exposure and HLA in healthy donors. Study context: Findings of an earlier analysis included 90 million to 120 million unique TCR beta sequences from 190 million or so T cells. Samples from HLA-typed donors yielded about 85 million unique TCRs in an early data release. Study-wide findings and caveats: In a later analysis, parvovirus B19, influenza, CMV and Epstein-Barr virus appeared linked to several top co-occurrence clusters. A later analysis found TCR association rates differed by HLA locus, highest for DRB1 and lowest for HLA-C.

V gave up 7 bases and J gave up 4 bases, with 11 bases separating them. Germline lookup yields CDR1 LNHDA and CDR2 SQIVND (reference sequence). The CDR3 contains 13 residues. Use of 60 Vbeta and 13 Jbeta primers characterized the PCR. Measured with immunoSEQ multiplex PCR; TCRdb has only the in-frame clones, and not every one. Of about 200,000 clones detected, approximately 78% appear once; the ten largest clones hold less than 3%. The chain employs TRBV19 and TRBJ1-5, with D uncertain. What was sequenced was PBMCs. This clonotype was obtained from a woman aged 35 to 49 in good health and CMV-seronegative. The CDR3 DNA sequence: TGTGCCAGTATGGCCACATGGAATCAGCCCCAGCATTTT. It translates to CASMATWNQPQHF.